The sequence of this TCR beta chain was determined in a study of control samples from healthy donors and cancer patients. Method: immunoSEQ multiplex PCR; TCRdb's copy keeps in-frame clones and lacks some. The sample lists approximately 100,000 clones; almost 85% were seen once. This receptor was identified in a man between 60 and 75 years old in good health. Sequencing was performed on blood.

CDR3 sequence (DNA): TGTGCCAGCAGCGGGGGACAGACCTACGAGCAGTACTTC. Amino acid sequence: CASSGGQTYEQYF. The rearrangement joins TRBV5-4 to TRBJ2-7, with 7 bases that match TRBD1. V shed 4 bases, J shed 2 bases, and the junction held 3 bases outside the gene matches. From germline, CDR1 is SGHNT and CDR2 YYREEE (reference sequence). The CDR3 sequence is 13 residues long. The variable domain in full, completed from reference TRBV5-4 and TRBJ2-7, reads ETGVTQSPTHLIKTRGQQVTLRCSSQSGHNTVSWYQQALGQGPQFIFQYYREEENGRGNFPPRFSGLQFPNYSSELNVNALELDDSALYLCASSGGQTYEQYFGPGTRLTVT.